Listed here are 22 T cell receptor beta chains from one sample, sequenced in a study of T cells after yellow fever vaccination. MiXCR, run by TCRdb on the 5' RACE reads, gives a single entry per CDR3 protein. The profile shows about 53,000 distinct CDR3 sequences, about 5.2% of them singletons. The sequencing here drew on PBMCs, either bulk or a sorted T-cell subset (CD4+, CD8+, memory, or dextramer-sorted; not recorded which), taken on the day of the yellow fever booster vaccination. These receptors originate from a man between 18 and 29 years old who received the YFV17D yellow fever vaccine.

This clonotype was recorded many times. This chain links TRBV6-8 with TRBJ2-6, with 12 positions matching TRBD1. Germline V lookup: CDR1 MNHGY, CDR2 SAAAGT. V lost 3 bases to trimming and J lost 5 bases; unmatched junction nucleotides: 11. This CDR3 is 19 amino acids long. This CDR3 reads CASSYPGQGAKDRANVLTF. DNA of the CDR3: TGTGCCAGCAGTTATCCGGGACAGGGGGCAAAAGATAGGGCCAACGTCCTGACTTTC.

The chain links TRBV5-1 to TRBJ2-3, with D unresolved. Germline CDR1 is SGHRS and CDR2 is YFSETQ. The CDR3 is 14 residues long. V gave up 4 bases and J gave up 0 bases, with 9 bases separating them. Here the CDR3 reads CASSDTTSTDTQYF. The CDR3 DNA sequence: TGCGCCAGCAGCGACACCACTAGCACAGATACGCAGTATTTT.

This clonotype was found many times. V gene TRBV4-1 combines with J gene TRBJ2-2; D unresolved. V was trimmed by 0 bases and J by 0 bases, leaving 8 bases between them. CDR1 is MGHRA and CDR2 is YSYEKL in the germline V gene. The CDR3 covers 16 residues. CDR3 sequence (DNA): TGCGCCAGCAGCCAAGACCTATACGCGAACACCGGGGAGCTGTTTTTT. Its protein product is CASSQDLYANTGELFF.

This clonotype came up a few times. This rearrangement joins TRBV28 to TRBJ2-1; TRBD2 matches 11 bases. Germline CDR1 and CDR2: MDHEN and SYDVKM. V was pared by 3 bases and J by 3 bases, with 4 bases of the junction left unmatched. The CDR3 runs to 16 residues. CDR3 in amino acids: CASSFLLAGGYNEQFF. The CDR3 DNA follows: TGTGCCAGCAGTTTCCTTCTAGCGGGGGGCTACAATGAGCAGTTCTTC.

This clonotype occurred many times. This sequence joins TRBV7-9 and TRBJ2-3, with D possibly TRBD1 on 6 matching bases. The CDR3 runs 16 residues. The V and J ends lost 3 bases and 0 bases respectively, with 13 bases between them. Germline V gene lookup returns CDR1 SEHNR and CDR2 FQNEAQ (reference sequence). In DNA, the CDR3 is TGTGCCAGCAGCTTCCCAGGGGAAACTAGCACAGATACGCAGTATTTT. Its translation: CASSFPGETSTDTQYF. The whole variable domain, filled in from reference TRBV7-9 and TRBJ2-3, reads DTGVSQNPRHKITKRGQNVTFRCDPISEHNRLYWYRQTLGQGPEFLTYFQNEAQLEKSRLLSDRFSAERPKGSFSTLEIQRTEQGDSAMYLCASSFPGETSTDTQYFGPGTRLTVL.

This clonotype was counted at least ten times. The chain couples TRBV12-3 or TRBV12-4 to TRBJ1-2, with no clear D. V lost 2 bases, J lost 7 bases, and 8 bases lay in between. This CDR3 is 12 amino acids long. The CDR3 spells CASSLKGGGYTF. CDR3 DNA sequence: TGTGCCAGCAGTTTAAAGGGTGGTGGCTACACCTTC.

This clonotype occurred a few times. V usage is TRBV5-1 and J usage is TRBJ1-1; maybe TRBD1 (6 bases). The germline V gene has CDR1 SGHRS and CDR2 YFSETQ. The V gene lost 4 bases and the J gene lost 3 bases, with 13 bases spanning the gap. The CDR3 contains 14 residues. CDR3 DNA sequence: TGCGCCAGCAGCGGCCAGGACAGTTACACTGAAGCTTTCTTT. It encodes CASSGQDSYTEAFF.

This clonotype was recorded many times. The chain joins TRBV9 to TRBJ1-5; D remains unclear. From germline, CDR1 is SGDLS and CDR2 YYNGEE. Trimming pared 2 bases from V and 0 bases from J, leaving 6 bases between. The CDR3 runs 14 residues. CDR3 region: CASSVGLSNQPQHF. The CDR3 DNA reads TGTGCCAGCAGCGTTGGCCTTAGCAATCAGCCCCAGCATTTT.

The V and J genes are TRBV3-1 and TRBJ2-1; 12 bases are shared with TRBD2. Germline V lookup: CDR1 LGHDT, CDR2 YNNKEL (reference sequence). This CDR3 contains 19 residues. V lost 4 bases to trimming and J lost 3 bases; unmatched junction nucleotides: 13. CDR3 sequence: CASSPPRASGGALYNEQFF. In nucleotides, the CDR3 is TGTGCCAGCAGCCCACCCCGGGCTAGCGGGGGGGCCCTCTACAATGAGCAGTTCTTC.

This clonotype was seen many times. The CDR3 region has the DNA TGTGCCAGCAGAGCGGGGACCCAGTACTTC. Translation gives CASRAGTQYF. This sequence joins TRBV6-6 and TRBJ2-5, with D possibly TRBD2 on 6 matching bases. The CDR3 covers 10 residues. In germline, CDR1 is MNHNY, CDR2 SVGAGI (reference sequence). The ends were cut back, 6 bases at V and 7 bases at J, with 6 bases in the middle.

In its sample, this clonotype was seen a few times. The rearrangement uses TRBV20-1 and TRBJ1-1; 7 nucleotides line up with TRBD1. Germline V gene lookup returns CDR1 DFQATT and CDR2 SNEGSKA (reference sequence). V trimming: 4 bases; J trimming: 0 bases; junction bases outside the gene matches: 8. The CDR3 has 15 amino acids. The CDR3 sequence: CSATSRDSLNTEAFF. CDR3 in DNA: TGCAGTGCTACAAGTCGGGACAGCCTGAACACTGAAGCTTTCTTT.

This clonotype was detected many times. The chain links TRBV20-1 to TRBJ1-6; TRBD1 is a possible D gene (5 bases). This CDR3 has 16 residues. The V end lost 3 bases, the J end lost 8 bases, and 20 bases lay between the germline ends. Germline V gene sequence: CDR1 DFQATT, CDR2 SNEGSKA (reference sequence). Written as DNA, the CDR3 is TGCAGTGCTAGCCCCCGACTCACGGGGACTTATTCACCCCTCCACTTT. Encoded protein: CSASPRLTGTYSPLHF.

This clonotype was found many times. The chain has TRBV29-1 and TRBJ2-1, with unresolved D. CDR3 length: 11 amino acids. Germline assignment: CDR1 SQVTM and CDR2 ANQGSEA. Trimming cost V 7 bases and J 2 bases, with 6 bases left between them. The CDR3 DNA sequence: TGCAGCGCCACAGCCTACAATGAGCAGTTCTTC. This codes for CSATAYNEQFF.

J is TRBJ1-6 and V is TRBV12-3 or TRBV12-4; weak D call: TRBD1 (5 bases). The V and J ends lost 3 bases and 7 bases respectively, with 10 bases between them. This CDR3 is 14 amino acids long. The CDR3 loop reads CASSFGQGNSPLHF. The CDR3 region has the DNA TGTGCCAGCAGTTTCGGGCAGGGAAATTCACCCCTCCACTTT.

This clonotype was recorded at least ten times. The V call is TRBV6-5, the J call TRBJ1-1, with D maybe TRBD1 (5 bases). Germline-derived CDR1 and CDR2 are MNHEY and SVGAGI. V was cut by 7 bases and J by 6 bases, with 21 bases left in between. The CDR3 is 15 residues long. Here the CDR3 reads CASTQPQGSYAEAFF. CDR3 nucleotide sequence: TGTGCCAGCACCCAGCCTCAGGGCTCTTACGCTGAAGCTTTCTTT.

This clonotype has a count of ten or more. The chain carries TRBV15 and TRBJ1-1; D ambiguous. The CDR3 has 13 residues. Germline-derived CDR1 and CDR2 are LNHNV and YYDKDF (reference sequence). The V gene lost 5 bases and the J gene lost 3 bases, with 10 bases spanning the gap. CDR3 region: CATSGDGDTEAFF. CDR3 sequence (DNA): TGTGCCACCAGCGGGGATGGGGACACTGAAGCTTTCTTT.

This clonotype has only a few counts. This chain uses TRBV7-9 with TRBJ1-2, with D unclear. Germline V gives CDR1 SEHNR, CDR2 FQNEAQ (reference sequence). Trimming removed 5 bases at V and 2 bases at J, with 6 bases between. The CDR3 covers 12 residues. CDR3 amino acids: CASSDGNYGYTF. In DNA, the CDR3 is TGTGCCAGCAGCGACGGAAACTATGGCTACACCTTC.

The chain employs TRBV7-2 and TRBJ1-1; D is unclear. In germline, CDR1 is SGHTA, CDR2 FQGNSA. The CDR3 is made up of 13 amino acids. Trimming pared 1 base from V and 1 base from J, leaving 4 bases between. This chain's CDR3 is CASSLVRNTEAFF. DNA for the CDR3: TGTGCCAGCAGCTTAGTAAGGAACACTGAAGCTTTCTTT.

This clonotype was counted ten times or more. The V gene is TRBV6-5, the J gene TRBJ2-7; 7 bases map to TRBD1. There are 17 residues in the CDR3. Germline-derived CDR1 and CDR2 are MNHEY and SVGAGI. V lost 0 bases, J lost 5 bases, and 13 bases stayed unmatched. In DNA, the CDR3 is TGTGCCAGCAGTTACTCCGGACAGGCGCTCCCTTCTGACGAGCAGTACTTC. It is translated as CASSYSGQALPSDEQYF.

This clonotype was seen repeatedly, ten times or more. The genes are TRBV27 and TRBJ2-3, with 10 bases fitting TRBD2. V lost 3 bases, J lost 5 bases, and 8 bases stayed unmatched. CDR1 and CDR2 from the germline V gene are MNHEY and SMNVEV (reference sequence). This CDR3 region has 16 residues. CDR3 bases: TGTGCCAGCAGTTTGGCTAGCGGGAGCTGGGAAGATACGCAGTATTTT. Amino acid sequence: CASSLASGSWEDTQYF.

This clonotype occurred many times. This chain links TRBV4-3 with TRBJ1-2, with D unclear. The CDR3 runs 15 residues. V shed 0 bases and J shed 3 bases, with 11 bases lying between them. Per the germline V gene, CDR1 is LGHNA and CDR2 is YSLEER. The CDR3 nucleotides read TGCGCCAGCAGCCAAGACCGGCGAGGAGACTATGGCTACACCTTC. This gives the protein CASSQDRRGDYGYTF.

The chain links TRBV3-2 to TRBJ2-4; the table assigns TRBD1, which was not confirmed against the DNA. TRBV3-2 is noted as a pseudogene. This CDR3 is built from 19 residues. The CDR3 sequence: CASSQDRPGDATGKNIQYF. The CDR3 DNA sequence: TGTGCCAGCAGCCAAGATCGTCCGGGGGACGCCACAGGCAAAAACATTCAGTACTTC.